One and the same sample provided the 19 T cell receptor beta chains below, sequenced in a study of blood T cell repertoires in COVID-19. Produced via immunoSEQ multiplex PCR; TCRdb's table is partial and in-frame only. The sample has under 200,000 clones; approximately 86% are singletons. Input material: PBMCs or T cells enriched from blood (not recorded which). Source of these receptors: a woman aged 55-69 years with acute COVID-19.

This chain uses TRBV9 with TRBJ2-5; maybe TRBD2 (6 bases). The V end was cut by 0 bases, the J end by 3 bases, with 15 bases between. The CDR3 length is 16 residues. In germline, CDR1 is SGDLS, CDR2 YYNGEE. The CDR3 DNA follows: TGTGCCAGCAGCGTAGCAGGAGGGATGGTTGAAGAGACCCAGTACTTC. Its translation: CASSVAGGMVEETQYF.

This clone was counted once. The CDR3 loop is CASSLALDTYGYTF. The CDR3 region has the DNA TGTGCCAGCAGCTTGGCCCTGGACACCTATGGCTACACCTTC. The chain links TRBV5-4 to TRBJ1-2; TRBD1 is a possible D gene (5 bases). The CDR3 is 14 residues long. V gave up 0 bases and J gave up 4 bases, with 10 bases separating them. Looked up from germline, CDR1 is SGHNT and CDR2 is YYREEE (reference sequence).

The chain recombines TRBV18 with TRBJ1-4, with 9 bases aligning to TRBD1. The CDR3 contains 15 residues. Germline loops: CDR1 KGHSH, CDR2 LQKENI. With V trimmed by 5 bases and J by 5 bases, 6 bases remained unmatched. The DNA of the CDR3 is TGTGCCAGCTCAGCATCCGGGACAGGGAATGAAAAACTGTTTTTT. It encodes CASSASGTGNEKLFF.

This chain connects TRBV7-9 to TRBJ1-4, with TRBD1 matching over 8 bases. Germline V lookup: CDR1 SEHNR, CDR2 FQNEAQ (reference sequence). Trimming took 2 bases from V and 8 from J; bases not matched to a gene: 4. The CDR3 has 14 amino acids. CDR3 loop: CASSLKGDREKLFF. The DNA of the CDR3 is TGTGCCAGCAGCTTAAAGGGGGACAGGGAAAAACTGTTTTTT. The variable domain in full, completed from reference TRBV7-9 and TRBJ1-4, reads DTGVSQNPRHKITKRGQNVTFRCDPISEHNRLYWYRQTLGQGPEFLTYFQNEAQLEKSRLLSDRFSAERPKGSFSTLEIQRTEQGDSAMYLCASSLKGDREKLFFGSGTQLSVL.

V is TRBV24-1 and J is TRBJ1-1, with D possibly matching TRBD1 (5 bases). The V and J ends lost 4 bases and 7 bases respectively, with 21 bases between them. The CDR3 consists of 16 residues. CDR1 is KGHDR and CDR2 is SFDVKD in the germline V gene. This CDR3 reads CATSDPGGAAPFEAFF. The CDR3 coding sequence is TGTGCCACCAGTGACCCCGGAGGGGCGGCCCCCTTTGAAGCTTTCTTT.

This clone appeared a few times. The rearrangement joins TRBV5-6 to TRBJ1-1; D not resolved. Germline V CDR1 and CDR2: SGHDT, YYEEEE. The V and J ends lost 1 base and 2 bases respectively, with 12 bases between them. The CDR3 consists of 15 residues. In nucleotides, the CDR3 is TGTGCCAGCAGCTTGCTGACTGGCTTAAACACTGAAGCTTTCTTT. Encoded protein: CASSLLTGLNTEAFF.

This clone has a handful of counts. This chain joins TRBV2 and TRBJ2-3, with 8 bases aligning to TRBD2. Germline V CDR1 and CDR2: SNHLY, FYNNEI. Trimming removed 6 bases from V and 1 base from J; junction bases left unmatched: 6. The CDR3 totals 15 residues. CDR3 sequence (DNA): TGTGCCAGCAGCGCCCGGGGGGGCCGCACAGATACGCAGTATTTT. It translates to CASSARGGRTDTQYF.

This chain uses TRBV30 with TRBJ1-2; perhaps TRBD1 as D (5 bases). The CDR3 totals 12 residues. Germline values: CDR1 GTSNPN, CDR2 SVGIG (reference sequence). Trimming shortened V by 6 bases and J by 6 bases, and 14 bases separated the two germline ends. The CDR3 loop is CACSGGGNGYTF. CDR3 in DNA: TGTGCCTGCTCCGGGGGAGGAAATGGCTACACCTTC.

The chain employs TRBV6-1 and TRBJ1-6; D is undetermined. Germline loops: CDR1 MNHNS, CDR2 SASEGT. The germline V and J ends were trimmed by 3 bases and 5 bases, with 8 bases remaining between them. The length of the CDR3 is 14 residues. The CDR3 sequence is CASSDGVHNSPLHF. The CDR3 region has the DNA TGTGCCAGCAGTGACGGGGTACATAATTCACCCCTCCACTTT.

The chain couples TRBV7-9 to TRBJ2-3, with a weak D call TRBD2 (5 bases). Trimming removed 5 bases from V and 5 bases from J, with 11 bases in between. This CDR3 is 13 amino acids long. Germline V lookup: CDR1 SEHNR, CDR2 FQNEAQ (reference sequence). The CDR3 region is CASSLRTLDTQYF. In DNA form, the CDR3 reads TGTGCCAGCAGCCTACGGACTCTAGATACGCAGTATTTT.

V is TRBV7-9 and J is TRBJ2-6; 7 positions match TRBD1. The CDR3 has 17 residues. The germline V gene has CDR1 SEHNR and CDR2 FQNEAQ (reference sequence). V lost 6 bases, J lost 0 bases, and 8 bases stayed unmatched. The CDR3 sequence: CASSFRRGSSGANVLTF. The CDR3 DNA is TGTGCCAGCAGTTTCCGCAGGGGGAGCTCTGGGGCCAACGTCCTGACTTTC.

The chain links TRBV2 to TRBJ2-2; no definite D call. V lost 7 bases and J lost 2, with 14 bases in between. This CDR3 has 15 residues. CDR1 and CDR2 (germline): SNHLY, FYNNEI. The CDR3 bases are TGTGCCAGCATCGGTAGCCTTACAAACACCGGGGAGCTGTTTTTT. Its translation: CASIGSLTNTGELFF. Variable domain in full (rest from reference TRBV2 and TRBJ2-2): EPEVTQTPSHQVTQMGQEVILRCVPISNHLYFYWYRQILGQKVEFLVSFYNNEISEKSEIFDDQFSVERPDGSNFTLKIRSTKLEDSAMYFCASIGSLTNTGELFFGEGSRLTVL.

The rearrangement links TRBV27 to TRBJ2-2, with 12 positions matching TRBD1. This CDR3 comprises 18 residues. After removal of 2 bases from V and 5 bases from J, the junction contained 9 bases not matched to a gene. CDR1 MNHEY and CDR2 SMNVEV come from the germline V gene (reference sequence). CDR3 sequence: CASSLTGQGAGGTGELFF. The CDR3 bases are TGTGCCAGCAGTTTAACGGGACAGGGGGCCGGAGGAACCGGGGAGCTGTTTTTT.

This rearrangement joins TRBV6-2 or TRBV6-3 to TRBJ2-5, with D possibly TRBD2 on 6 matching bases. The CDR3 totals 14 residues. Germline loops: CDR1 MNHEY, CDR2 SVGEGT. Trimming left V 6 bases short and J 4 bases short, with 15 bases between. CDR3 in DNA: TGTGCCAGCAGGCCTCCAGTGGGGGGAGAGACCCAGTACTTC. Protein product: CASRPPVGGETQYF.

This chain links TRBV6-1 with TRBJ1-2; TRBD1 matches at 8 bases. Germline V gene data show CDR1 as MNHNS and CDR2 as SASEGT. The V and J ends lost 4 bases and 8 bases, in that order; junction bases with no gene match: 18. This CDR3 contains 17 residues. CDR3 DNA sequence: TGTGCCAGCAGTGGCAGGGGGCTCTCTTTCCTCTGGGAGGGCTACACCTTC. Its protein is CASSGRGLSFLWEGYTF.

The chain is built from TRBV5-4 and TRBJ1-5; TRBD1 is a possible D gene (6 bases). V shed 4 bases and J shed 5 bases, with 16 bases lying between them. Looked up from germline, CDR1 is SGHNT and CDR2 is YYREEE (reference sequence). The CDR3 loop spans 15 amino acids. CDR3: CASSRNQGKDQPQHF. CDR3 nucleotides: TGTGCCAGCAGCCGGAATCAGGGGAAAGATCAGCCCCAGCATTTT. The full variable domain, rest sourced from reference TRBV5-4 and TRBJ1-5, is ETGVTQSPTHLIKTRGQQVTLRCSSQSGHNTVSWYQQALGQGPQFIFQYYREEENGRGNFPPRFSGLQFPNYSSELNVNALELDDSALYLCASSRNQGKDQPQHFGDGTRLSIL.

This chain joins TRBV19 and TRBJ2-3, with TRBD2 matching over 8 bases. Trimming took 5 bases from V and 4 from J; bases not matched to a gene: 5. The length of the CDR3 is 14 residues. From germline, CDR1 is LNHDA and CDR2 SQIVND (reference sequence). This CDR3 is CASSSGTRADTQYF. CDR3 bases: TGTGCCAGTAGTTCCGGGACTAGGGCAGATACGCAGTATTTT.

This clone was picked up one time. CDR3 amino acids: CASSDPQSTDTQYF. In DNA, the CDR3 is TGTGCCAGCAGCGACCCACAAAGCACAGATACGCAGTATTTT. The chain joins TRBV9 to TRBJ2-3; no reliable D call. Trimming cost V 3 bases and J 0 bases, with 8 bases left between them. The V gene's germline CDR1 is SGDLS and CDR2 YYNGEE. The CDR3 has 14 residues.

This clone turned up a few times. The chain links TRBV28 to TRBJ2-4; D not resolved. CDR1 is MDHEN and CDR2 is SYDVKM in the germline V gene. The CDR3 spans 17 residues. Trimming pared 3 bases from V and 0 bases from J, leaving 15 bases between. The CDR3 region is CASSFTAALLAKNIQYF. The CDR3, as DNA: TGTGCCAGCAGTTTTACGGCGGCCTTACTAGCCAAAAACATTCAGTACTTC. The full variable domain, with the rest looked up from reference TRBV28 and TRBJ2-4, is DVKVTQSSRYLVKRTGEKVFLECVQDMDHENMFWYRQDPGLGLRLIYFSYDVKMKEKGDIPEGYSVSREKKERFSLILESASTNQTSMYLCASSFTAALLAKNIQYFGAGTRLSVL.